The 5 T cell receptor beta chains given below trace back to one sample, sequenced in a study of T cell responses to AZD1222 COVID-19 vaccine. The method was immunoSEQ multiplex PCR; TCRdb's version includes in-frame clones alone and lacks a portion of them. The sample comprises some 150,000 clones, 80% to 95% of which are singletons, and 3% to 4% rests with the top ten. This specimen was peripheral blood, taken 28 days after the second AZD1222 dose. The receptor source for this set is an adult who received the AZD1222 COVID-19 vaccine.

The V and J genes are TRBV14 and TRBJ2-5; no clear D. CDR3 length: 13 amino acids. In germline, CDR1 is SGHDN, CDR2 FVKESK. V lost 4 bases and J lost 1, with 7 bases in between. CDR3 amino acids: CASSRTIQETQYF. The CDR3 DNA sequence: TGTGCCAGCAGCCGGACCATCCAAGAGACCCAGTACTTC.

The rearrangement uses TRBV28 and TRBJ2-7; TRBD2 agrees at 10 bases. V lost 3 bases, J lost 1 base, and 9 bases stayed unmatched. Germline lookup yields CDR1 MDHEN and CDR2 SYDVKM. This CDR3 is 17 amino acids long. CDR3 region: CASSLVLAGAGSYEQYF. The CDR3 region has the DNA TGTGCCAGCAGTTTGGTCCTAGCGGGAGCTGGTTCCTACGAGCAGTACTTC.

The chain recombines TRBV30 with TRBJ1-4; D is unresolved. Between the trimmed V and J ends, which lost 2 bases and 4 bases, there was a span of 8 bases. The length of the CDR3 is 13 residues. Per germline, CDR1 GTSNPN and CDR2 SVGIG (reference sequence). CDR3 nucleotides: TGTGCCTGGAGTCCGACGGTTAATGAAAAACTGTTTTTT. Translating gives CAWSPTVNEKLFF.

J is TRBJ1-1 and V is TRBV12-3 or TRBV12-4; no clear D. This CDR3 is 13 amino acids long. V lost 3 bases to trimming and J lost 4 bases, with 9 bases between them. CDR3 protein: CASSFFGFTEAFF. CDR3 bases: TGTGCCAGCAGTTTTTTTGGGTTCACTGAAGCTTTCTTT.

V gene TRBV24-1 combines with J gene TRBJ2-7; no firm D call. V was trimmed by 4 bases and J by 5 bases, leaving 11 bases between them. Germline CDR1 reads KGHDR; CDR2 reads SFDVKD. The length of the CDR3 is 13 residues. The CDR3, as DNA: TGTGCCACCAGTGAGGGCCCCATAGACGAGCAGTACTTC. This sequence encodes CATSEGPIDEQYF.